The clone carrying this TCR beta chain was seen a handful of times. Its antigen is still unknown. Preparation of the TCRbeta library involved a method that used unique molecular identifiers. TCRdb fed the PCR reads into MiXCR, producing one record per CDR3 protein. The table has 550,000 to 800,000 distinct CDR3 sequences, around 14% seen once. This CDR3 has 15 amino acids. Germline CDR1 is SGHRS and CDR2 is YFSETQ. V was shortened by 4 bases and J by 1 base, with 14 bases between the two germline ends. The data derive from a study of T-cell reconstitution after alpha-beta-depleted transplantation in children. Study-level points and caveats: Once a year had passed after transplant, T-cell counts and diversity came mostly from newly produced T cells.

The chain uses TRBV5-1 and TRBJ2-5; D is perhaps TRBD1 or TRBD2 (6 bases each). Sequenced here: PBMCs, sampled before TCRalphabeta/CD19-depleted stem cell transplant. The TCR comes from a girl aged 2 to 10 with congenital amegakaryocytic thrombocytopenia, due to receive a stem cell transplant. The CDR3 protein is CASSPWGAVQETQYF. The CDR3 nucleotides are TGCGCCAGCAGCCCCTGGGGGGCAGTCCAAGAGACCCAGTACTTC.